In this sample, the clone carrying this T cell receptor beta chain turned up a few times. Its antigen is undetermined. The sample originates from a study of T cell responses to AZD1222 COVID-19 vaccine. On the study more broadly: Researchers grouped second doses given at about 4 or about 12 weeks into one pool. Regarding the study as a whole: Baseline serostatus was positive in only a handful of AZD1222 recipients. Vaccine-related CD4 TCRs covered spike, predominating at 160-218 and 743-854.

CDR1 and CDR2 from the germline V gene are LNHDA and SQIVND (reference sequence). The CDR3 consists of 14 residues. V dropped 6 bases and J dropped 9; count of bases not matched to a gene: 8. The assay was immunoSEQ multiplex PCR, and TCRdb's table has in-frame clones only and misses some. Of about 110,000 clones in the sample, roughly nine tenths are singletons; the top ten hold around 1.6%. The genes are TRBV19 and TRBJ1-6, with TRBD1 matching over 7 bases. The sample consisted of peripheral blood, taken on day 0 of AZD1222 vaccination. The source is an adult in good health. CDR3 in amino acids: CASSNRDSGSPLHF. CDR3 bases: TGTGCCAGTAGCAACCGGGACAGCGGTTCACCCCTCCACTTT.